This T cell receptor beta chain was captured by sequencing in a study of response to subunit inactivated influenza vaccine. This CDR3 has 15 residues. CDR1 LGHDT and CDR2 YNNKEL come from the germline V gene (reference sequence). With 0 bases removed from V and 13 bases from J, the gap between germline ends came to 19 bases. TCRdb fed the RT-PCR reads into MiXCR, producing one record per CDR3 protein. The top ten clones hold 5.5% to 7% of a sample with 550,000 to 800,000 distinct CDR3 sequences, approximately 15% of them seen once. The source of this sequence is a man aged 50 or older who received an inactivated influenza vaccine. J is TRBJ2-1 and V is TRBV3-1; D is tentatively TRBD1 or TRBD2 (5 bases each). Source: PBMCs from blood, taken 14 to 15 days before vaccination. The CDR3 nucleotides are TGTGCCAGCAGCCAAGAAAGAGATCACCGGGACCTCCAGTTCTTC. This gives the protein CASSQERDHRDLQFF.